This TCR beta chain is drawn from a study of cytomegalovirus exposure and HLA in healthy donors (dated by TCRdb to the late 2010s). As for the study more broadly: An earlier analysis of roughly 630 of the donors reported 250 to 300 Gb of sequence data and 117 million unique TCR beta sequences from some 180 million T cells. An early release covering just under 650 HLA-typed donors comprised roughly 300 gigabases of sequencing data and around 86 million unique TCR sequences. Of the 300 to 500 genotyped donors, 80% to 90% were placed in the genetic ancestry cluster associated with self-reported Caucasian donors. The study was designed to test whether signatures of past pathogen exposure could be identified by cataloging public T cell receptors. The study profiled the T cell repertoires of around 700 subjects by immunosequencing and related them to cytomegalovirus serostatus. A separate validation cohort of more than 100 different subjects was used in addition to the 666-subject first cohort. To predict cytomegalovirus infection status, the study combined high-throughput TCR immunosequencing, statistical association of individual TCRs with disease status, and machine learning. A later analysis re-analyzed previously published TCR beta repertoires from 650 to 800 donors and added high-resolution HLA genotyping to study TCR occurrence patterns. In the later analysis, no new phenotypic data were used to find candidate immune exposures; instead, reliance was placed on TCR beta sequences and their occurrence across donors. In an earlier analysis of a few hundred of the donors, high-throughput TCR beta sequencing was used to judge whether each TCR beta V gene segment behaved as functional or pseudogenic. Donor age, sex, ethnicity and CMV serostatus were compiled alongside the repertoire data. A later genetic analysis used genome-wide SNP genotypes for about 55% of the 666 donors, treating that subset as a discovery cohort. Every discovery cohort repertoire had been produced on one sequencing platform. HLA typing included class I and class II loci at four-digit resolution. The number of typed donors differed by locus: roughly 629-630 for A, B, C, DRB1 and DQB1; approximately 540 for DQA1; approximately 610 for DPA1; and around 470 for DPB1. Four or five DR-DQ haplotypes were treated as single units for association and clustering because of strong linkage in the cohort. On average, roughly 240,000 unique TCR beta nucleotide sequences were sequenced per donor among about 400 genotyped donors of the cohort, with about 19% of those sequences being non-productive.

With respect to this clone: Its antigen is currently not known. No base quality values were provided; no much bigger clone lies one nucleotide off.

The paper as a whole reports these results and caveats: For the cohort, immune exposure information was limited to CMV serostatus. Sequencing depth was assumed to be roughly uniform across donors in the presence/absence analyses, though that assumption may not hold. The authors suggested that the approach could potentially be generalized to other disease states and immunological phenotypes. In a later analysis, the rate of TCR association differed among HLA loci, with DRB1 alleles having the most associated TCRs and HLA-C alleles having the fewest. In a later genetic analysis, fewer N-insertions in productive TCRs were reported among donors in an Asian-associated ancestry cluster than the approximately 670-donor mean. An association between a missense DCLRE1C variant and V-gene and J-gene trimming of TCR beta chains was found in a later genetic analysis and replicated in an independent cohort. The classifier was reported to diagnose cytomegalovirus status with high specificity and sensitivity in both the original cohort and the validation cohort. In a later analysis, several top co-occurrence clusters were reported to appear linked to parvovirus B19, influenza, CMV and Epstein-Barr virus. In the study, around 150 TCR beta chains were listed as associated with cytomegalovirus. In a later analysis, HLA-associated TCR beta chains showed more clonal expansion and lower generation probabilities than non-associated chains that were equally common. Across donors, most TCR sequences were observed very rarely, whereas some public TCRs were present in many individuals. Because HLA typing was missing for some donors at each locus, association tests included only the typed subset. Linkage disequilibrium might explain the correlated functional status among segregating V segments, but an unknown experimental factor could not be ruled out. Because counts were too low, 15 or so rarely observed V segments, including chromosome 9 orphons, were excluded from the earlier analysis of roughly 580 of the donors. A further reported finding was that TCR beta sequences accurately predicted the HLA-A and HLA-B alleles for most subjects in the first cohort. Assigning TCR associations to individual alleles was difficult when HLA alleles, especially DR and DQ, strongly co-occurred. In an earlier analysis of more than 450 of the donors, most TCR beta V segments were observed in productive rearrangements about 90% or about 30% of the time, broadly matching IMGT annotations. A group of highly shared sequence variants was considered likely to be a technical artifact of the sequencing pipeline. According to a later analysis, most CMV-associated TCR beta chains appeared to be HLA-restricted, and the HLA associations seemed to be driven largely by CMV exposure. A few of the identified cytomegalovirus-associated TCR beta chains were confirmed in vitro to be specific for cytomegalovirus antigens. The cohort was sequenced for TCR beta chains only, and without alpha or paired-chain data the features that could be detected were limited. Specific HLA alleles were associated with roughly 17,000 TCR beta sequences at a false discovery rate of 0.05 in a later analysis.

Library preparation used the immunoSEQ multiplex PCR assay. The multiplex PCR relied on a mix of 60 forward primers for TCR Vbeta segments and 13 reverse primers for TCR Jbeta segments. The CDR3 region of rearranged TCR beta genes was amplified from genomic DNA by a multiplex PCR assay. The amplified TCR beta libraries were sequenced on the Illumina HiSeq System as 87-base-pair reads. The study's processing was this. A later analysis tallied around 80 million unique TCR beta chains across the 700 or so repertoires, and approximately 11 million of those chains were shared by two or more donors. To remove PCR and sequencing errors, raw reads were error-corrected and collapsed into unique sequences using a nearest-neighbor algorithm that merged closely related sequences. Alignment of CDR3 sequences to IMGT reference sequences was used to assign V, D and J gene segments. Each retained sequence needed at least a six-nucleotide match to both a V gene segment and a J gene segment. Rearrangements were called productive when the CDR3 lacked stop codons and stayed in frame with V and J; all others were non-productive. CDR3 was defined by IMGT convention, running from the second conserved V-encoded cysteine to the conserved J-encoded phenylalanine. The earlier analysis of 500 to 650 of the donors excluded any sequence lacking an unambiguous match to a single V gene segment. An earlier analysis of 587 of the donors classified V segments as functional when productive rearrangements were above 56.7% and as segregating when the standard deviation between donors was above 5%. To diagnose cytomegalovirus status from the catalog of TCR beta chain sequences, a statistical classification framework was built. A later analysis assigned V and J genes by comparing TCR nucleotide sequences with IMGT/GENE-DB human TR gene sequences. Using the TCRdist pipeline, a later analysis assigned CDR3 sequences along with most-parsimonious VDJ recombination scenarios. In a later analysis, each TCR beta chain was defined by its CDR3 amino acid sequence together with its V-gene family, and reads lacking a unique V-gene family were excluded. In a later analysis, 550 to 650 highly shared, low-generation-probability nucleotide sequences were removed to address suspected cross-contamination and a sequencing artifact. For each public chain, a later analysis derived a clonal expansion index from normalized ranks of inferred template counts within each repertoire. In a later analysis, generation probabilities were computed with a VDJ recombination model fitted to out-of-frame rearrangements, and the resulting probabilities were checked against IGoR. In a later analysis, TCR-TCR, TCR-HLA and TCR-CMV co-occurrence was scored with hypergeometric tests, and a repertoire-size bias correction was applied to TCR pairs. False discovery rates were estimated in a later analysis by permuting HLA or CMV assignments 20 times. In a later analysis, co-occurring TCRs were grouped with DBSCAN, and TCRdist sequence similarity was added when clustering was performed within HLA-allele-positive subsets. Repertoires with fewer than 30,000 or more than 120,000 public chains, plus five repertoires with anomalous nucleotide sharing, were excluded from co-occurrence clustering. TCRdb carries this immuneACCESS record with in-frame sequences only. Its versions omit some clonotypes, under half of them owing to an unresolved V gene in the studies checked, with the rest unexplained. Clonal size and the V and J genes are those of that table, whereas D and trimming came from the DNA. Here the sample has 90,000 or so clones; 75% to 85% occur a single time. The top ten hold 3% to 3.5% of the sample.

The cohort consisted of hundreds of healthy bone marrow donors. At the time of sampling, all cohort members were nominally healthy, though unrecorded immune exposures were likely present. The donor tested CMV seropositive, placing the donor among the approximately 310 seropositive members of the cohort. Every donor gave a peripheral blood sample, and the peripheral blood mononuclear cells from that sample were used for TCR beta sequencing. The Qiagen DNeasy Blood Extraction Kit was used to extract genomic DNA from the blood cell samples. Material for sequencing was PBMCs. The source is a man aged 30 to 45 in good health and CMV-seropositive.

The CDR3 loop reads CASSFRTGGTGYTF. The bases are TGTGCCAGCTCATTTCGGACAGGGGGCACTGGCTACACCTTC. The chain is assembled from TRBV18 and TRBJ1-2; TRBD1 matches 11 bases in the middle. CDR3 length: 14 amino acids, cysteine to phenylalanine. Left in the record is the CDR3 DNA by itself, 42 bases read in frame from the first base. Ends trimmed: V by 5 bases, J by 7 bases; bases unmatched to a gene: 6. CDR1 KGHSH and CDR2 LQKENI were looked up in the germline V gene. Full variable domain (CDR3 extended with the reference TRBV18 and TRBJ1-2 proteins): NAGVMQNPRHLVRRRGQEARLRCSPMKGHSHVYWYRQLPEEGLKFMVYLQKENIIDESGMPKERFSAEFPKEGPSILRIQQVVRGDSAAYFCASSFRTGGTGYTFGSGTRLTVV.